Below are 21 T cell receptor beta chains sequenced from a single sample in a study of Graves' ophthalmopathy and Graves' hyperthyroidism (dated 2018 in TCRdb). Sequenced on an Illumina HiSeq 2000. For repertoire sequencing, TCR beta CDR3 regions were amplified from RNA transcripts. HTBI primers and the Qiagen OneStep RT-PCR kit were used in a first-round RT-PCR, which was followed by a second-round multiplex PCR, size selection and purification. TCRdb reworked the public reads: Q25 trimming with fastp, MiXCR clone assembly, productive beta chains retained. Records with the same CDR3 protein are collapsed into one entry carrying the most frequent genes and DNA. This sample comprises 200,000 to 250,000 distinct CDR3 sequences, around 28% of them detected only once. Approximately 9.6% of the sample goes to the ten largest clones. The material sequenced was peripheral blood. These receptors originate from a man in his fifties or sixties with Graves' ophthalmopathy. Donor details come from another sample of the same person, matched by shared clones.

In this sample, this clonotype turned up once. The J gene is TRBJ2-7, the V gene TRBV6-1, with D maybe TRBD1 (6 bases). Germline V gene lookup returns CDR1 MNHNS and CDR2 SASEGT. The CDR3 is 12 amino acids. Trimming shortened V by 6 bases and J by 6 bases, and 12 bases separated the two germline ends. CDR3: CASRRGQSEQYF. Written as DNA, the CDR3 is TGTGCCAGCAGACGAGGACAGTCCGAGCAGTACTTC.

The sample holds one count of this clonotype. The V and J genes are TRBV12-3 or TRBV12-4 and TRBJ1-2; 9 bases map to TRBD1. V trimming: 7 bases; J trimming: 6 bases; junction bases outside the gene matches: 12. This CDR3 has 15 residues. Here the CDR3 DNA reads TGTGCCAGCATTCCTTCGCCGGGACAGGGAGATGGCTACACCTTC. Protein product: CASIPSPGQGDGYTF.

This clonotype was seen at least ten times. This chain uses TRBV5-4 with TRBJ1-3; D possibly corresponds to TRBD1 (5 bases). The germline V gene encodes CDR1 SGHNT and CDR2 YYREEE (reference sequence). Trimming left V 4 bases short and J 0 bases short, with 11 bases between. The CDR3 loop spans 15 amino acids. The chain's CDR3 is CASSKDKSSGNTIYF. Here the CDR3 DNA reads TGTGCCAGCAGCAAGGACAAGAGCTCTGGAAACACCATATATTTT.

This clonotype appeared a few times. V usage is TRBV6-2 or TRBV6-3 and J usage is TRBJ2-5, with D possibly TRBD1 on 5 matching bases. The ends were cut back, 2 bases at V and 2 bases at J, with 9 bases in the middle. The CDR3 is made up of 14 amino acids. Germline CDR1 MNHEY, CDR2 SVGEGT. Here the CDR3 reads CASSYVRVQETQYF. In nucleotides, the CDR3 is TGTGCCAGCAGTTACGTCAGGGTACAAGAGACCCAGTACTTC.

CDR3 amino acids: CASSITYYDYTF. The CDR3 region has the DNA TGTGCCAGTAGTATTACCTATTACGACTACACCTTC. This chain uses TRBV19 with TRBJ1-2; D is unresolved. Trimming removed 3 bases at V and 10 bases at J, with 12 bases between. Germline-derived CDR1 and CDR2 are LNHDA and SQIVND (reference sequence). This CDR3 comprises 12 residues.

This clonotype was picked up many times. DNA for the CDR3: TGTGCCAGCAGCTTAGCGCTAAGCCCAGATACGCAGTATTTT. It yields the protein CASSLALSPDTQYF. The chain combines TRBV7-9 with TRBJ2-3, with D hard to call. This CDR3 comprises 14 residues. Germline assignment: CDR1 SEHNR and CDR2 FQNEAQ (reference sequence). V dropped 0 bases and J dropped 4 bases, with 8 bases sitting between them.

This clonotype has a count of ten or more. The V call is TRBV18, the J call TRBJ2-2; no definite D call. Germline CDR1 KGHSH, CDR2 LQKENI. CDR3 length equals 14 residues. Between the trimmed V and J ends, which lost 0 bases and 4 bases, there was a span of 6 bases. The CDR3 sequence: CASSPPHTTGELFF. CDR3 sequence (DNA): TGTGCCAGCTCACCACCCCATACCACCGGGGAGCTGTTTTTT. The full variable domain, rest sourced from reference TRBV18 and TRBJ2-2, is NAGVMQNPRHLVRRRGQEARLRCSPMKGHSHVYWYRQLPEEGLKFMVYLQKENIIDESGMPKERFSAEFPKEGPSILRIQQVVRGDSAAYFCASSPPHTTGELFFGEGSRLTVL.

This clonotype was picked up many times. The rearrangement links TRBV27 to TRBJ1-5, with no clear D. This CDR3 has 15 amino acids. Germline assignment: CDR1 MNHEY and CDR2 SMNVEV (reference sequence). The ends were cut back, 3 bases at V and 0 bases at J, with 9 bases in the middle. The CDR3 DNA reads TGTGCCAGCAGTTTTCGGGTGGGTAGCAATCAGCCCCAGCATTTT. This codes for CASSFRVGSNQPQHF.

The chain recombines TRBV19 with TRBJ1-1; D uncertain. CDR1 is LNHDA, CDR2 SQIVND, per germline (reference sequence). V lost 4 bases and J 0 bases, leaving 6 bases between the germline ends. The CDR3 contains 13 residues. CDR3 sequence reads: CASSTLVNTEAFF. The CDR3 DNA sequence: TGTGCCAGTAGTACGCTCGTGAACACTGAAGCTTTCTTT.

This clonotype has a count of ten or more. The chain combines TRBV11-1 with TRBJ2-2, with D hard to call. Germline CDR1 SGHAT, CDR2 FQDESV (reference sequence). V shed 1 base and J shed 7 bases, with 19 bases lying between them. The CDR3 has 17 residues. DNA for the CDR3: TGTGCCAGCAGCTTAGTCATGGTCGGGCCGACCGGCGGGGAGCTGTTTTTT. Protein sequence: CASSLVMVGPTGGELFF.

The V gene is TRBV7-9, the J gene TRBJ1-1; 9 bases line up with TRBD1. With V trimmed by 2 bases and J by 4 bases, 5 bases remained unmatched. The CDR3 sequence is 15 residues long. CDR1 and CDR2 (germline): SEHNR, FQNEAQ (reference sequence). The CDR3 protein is CASSLRTGGFTEAFF. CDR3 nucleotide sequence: TGTGCCAGCAGCTTAAGAACAGGGGGCTTCACTGAAGCTTTCTTT.

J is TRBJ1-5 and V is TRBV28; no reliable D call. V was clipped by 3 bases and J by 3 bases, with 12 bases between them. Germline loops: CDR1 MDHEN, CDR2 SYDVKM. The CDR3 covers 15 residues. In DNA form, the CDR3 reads TGTGCCAGCAGTTTCTTCAGGAGTATCAATCAGCCCCAGCATTTT. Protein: CASSFFRSINQPQHF. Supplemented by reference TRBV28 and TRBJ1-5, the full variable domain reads DVKVTQSSRYLVKRTGEKVFLECVQDMDHENMFWYRQDPGLGLRLIYFSYDVKMKEKGDIPEGYSVSREKKERFSLILESASTNQTSMYLCASSFFRSINQPQHFGDGTRLSIL.

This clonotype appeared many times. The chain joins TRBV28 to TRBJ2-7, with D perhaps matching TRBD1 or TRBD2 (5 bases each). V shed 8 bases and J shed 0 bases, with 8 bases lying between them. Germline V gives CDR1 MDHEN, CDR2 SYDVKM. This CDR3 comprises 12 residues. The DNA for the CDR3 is TGTGCCAGCGGGGACGACTCCTACGAGCAGTACTTC. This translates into CASGDDSYEQYF. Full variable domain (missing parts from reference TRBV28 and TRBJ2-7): DVKVTQSSRYLVKRTGEKVFLECVQDMDHENMFWYRQDPGLGLRLIYFSYDVKMKEKGDIPEGYSVSREKKERFSLILESASTNQTSMYLCASGDDSYEQYFGPGTRLTVT.

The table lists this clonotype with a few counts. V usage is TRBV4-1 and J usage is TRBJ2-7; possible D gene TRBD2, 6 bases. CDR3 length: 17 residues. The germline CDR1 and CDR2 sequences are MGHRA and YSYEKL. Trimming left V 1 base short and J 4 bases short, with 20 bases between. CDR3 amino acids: CASSQVLGGPMGYEQYF. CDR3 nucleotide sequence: TGCGCCAGCAGCCAAGTTCTCGGGGGTCCCATGGGGTACGAGCAGTACTTC.

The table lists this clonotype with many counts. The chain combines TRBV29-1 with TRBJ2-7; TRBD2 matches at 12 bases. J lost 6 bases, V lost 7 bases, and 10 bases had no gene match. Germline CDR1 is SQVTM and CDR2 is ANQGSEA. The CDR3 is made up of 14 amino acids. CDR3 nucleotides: TGCAGCGCTAAACTACTAGCGGGAGGTAGCGAGCAGTACTTC. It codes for CSAKLLAGGSEQYF.

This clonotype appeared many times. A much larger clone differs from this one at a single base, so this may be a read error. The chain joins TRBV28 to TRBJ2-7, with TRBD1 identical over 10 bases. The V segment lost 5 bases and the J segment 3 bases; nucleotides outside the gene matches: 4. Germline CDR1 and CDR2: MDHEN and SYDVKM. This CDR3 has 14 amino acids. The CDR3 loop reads CASSPGTGVYEQYF. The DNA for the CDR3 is TGTGCCAGCAGTCCCGGGACAGGGGTCTACGAGCAGTACTTC.

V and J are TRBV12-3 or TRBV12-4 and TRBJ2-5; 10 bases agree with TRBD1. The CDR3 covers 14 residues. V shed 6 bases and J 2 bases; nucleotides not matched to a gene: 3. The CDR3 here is CASRDRGRQETQYF. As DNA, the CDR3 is TGTGCCAGCAGAGACAGGGGGCGGCAAGAGACCCAGTACTTC.

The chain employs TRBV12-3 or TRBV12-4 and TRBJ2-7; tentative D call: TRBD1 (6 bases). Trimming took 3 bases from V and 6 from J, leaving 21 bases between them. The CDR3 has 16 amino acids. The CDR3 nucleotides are TGTGCCAGCAGTTTCGAGCCGGGACACGTCTACGCCGAGCAGTACTTC. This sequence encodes CASSFEPGHVYAEQYF.

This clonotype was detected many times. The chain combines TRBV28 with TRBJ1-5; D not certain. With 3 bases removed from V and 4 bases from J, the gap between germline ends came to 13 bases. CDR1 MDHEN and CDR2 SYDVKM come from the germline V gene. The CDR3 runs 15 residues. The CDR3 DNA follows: TGTGCCAGCAGTTTTAGTGGATTAGGAAATCAGCCCCAGCATTTT. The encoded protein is CASSFSGLGNQPQHF.

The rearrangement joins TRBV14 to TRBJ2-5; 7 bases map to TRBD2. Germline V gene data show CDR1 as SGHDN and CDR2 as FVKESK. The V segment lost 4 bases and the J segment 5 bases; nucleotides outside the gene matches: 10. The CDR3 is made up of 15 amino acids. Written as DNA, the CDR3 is TGTGCCAGCAGCCTGGGGACTACCTGGCGTGAGACCCAGTACTTC. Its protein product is CASSLGTTWRETQYF.

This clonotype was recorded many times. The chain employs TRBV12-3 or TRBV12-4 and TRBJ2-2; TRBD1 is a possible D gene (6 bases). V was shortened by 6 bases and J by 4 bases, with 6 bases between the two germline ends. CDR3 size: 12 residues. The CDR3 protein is CASRGGTGELFF. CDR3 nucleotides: TGTGCCAGCAGAGGGGGCACCGGGGAGCTGTTTTTT.